A selection of T cell receptor beta chains follows, all from one sample in a study of blood T cells in healthy people across ages. TCRdb re-analysed the 5' RACE reads in MiXCR, keeping a single row per CDR3 protein. This table holds 1,500,000 or so distinct CDR3 sequences, 59% found once. Sequencing used blood. The receptors were sampled from a man aged 18-30 years in good health. CDR3s include the opening cysteine and the closing phenylalanine or tryptophan. D genes are given only for firm matches. The size field is filled for only some rows; it gives once, few, many or a size class.

j_call: TRBJ2-5
d_call: TRBD2
v_call: TRBV28
clone_size: -
cdr3_aa: CASSPHTSGSLETQYF
cdr3_nt: TGTGCCAGCAGTCCCCACACTAGCGGGTCCTTGGAGACCCAGTACTTC

j_call: TRBJ1-2
d_call: -
v_call: TRBV29-1
clone_size: few
cdr3_aa: CSVEDLGGVNRGYTF
cdr3_nt: TGCAGCGTTGAAGATCTGGGGGGGGTTAATCGTGGCTACACCTTC

j_call: TRBJ2-5
d_call: TRBD2
v_call: TRBV29-1
clone_size: -
cdr3_aa: CSVVVASGGPETQYF
cdr3_nt: TGCAGCGTTGTCGTGGCTAGCGGAGGGCCAGAGACCCAGTACTTC

j_call: TRBJ2-7
d_call: TRBD2
v_call: TRBV20-1
clone_size: -
cdr3_aa: CSARDWAGAYHNEQYF
cdr3_nt: TGCAGTGCTAGAGATTGGGCGGGAGCGTATCACAATGAGCAGTACTTC

j_call: TRBJ2-3
d_call: -
v_call: TRBV4-1
clone_size: -
cdr3_aa: CASSLRSIDTDTQYF
cdr3_nt: TGCGCCAGCAGCCTCCGCTCTATTGACACAGATACGCAGTATTTT

j_call: TRBJ2-1
d_call: TRBD1
v_call: TRBV6-2/TRBV6-3
clone_size: -
cdr3_aa: CASSWARNRGIGEQFF
cdr3_nt: TGTGCCAGCAGTTGGGCCAGGAACAGGGGAATAGGTGAGCAGTTCTTC

j_call: TRBJ2-3
d_call: TRBD2
v_call: TRBV28
clone_size: -
cdr3_aa: CASSPYHGSGGAIDTQYF
cdr3_nt: TGTGCCAGCAGTCCCTACCACGGTAGCGGGGGGGCCATAGATACGCAGTATTTT

j_call: TRBJ2-6
d_call: TRBD1
v_call: TRBV7-8
clone_size: -
cdr3_aa: CASSPGTGALLGANVLTF
cdr3_nt: TGTGCCAGCAGCCCGGGGACAGGCGCCCTCCTCGGGGCCAACGTCCTGACTTTC

j_call: TRBJ2-7
d_call: -
v_call: TRBV5-1
clone_size: -
cdr3_aa: CASSFSSAYEQYF
cdr3_nt: TGCGCCAGCAGCTTCTCCAGTGCCTACGAGCAGTACTTC

j_call: TRBJ2-7
d_call: TRBD2
v_call: TRBV5-1
clone_size: many
cdr3_aa: CASSLVGLAGGFYEQYF
cdr3_nt: TGCGCCAGCAGCTTGGTGGGACTAGCGGGGGGATTCTACGAGCAGTACTTC

j_call: TRBJ2-3
d_call: TRBD2
v_call: TRBV6-2/TRBV6-3
clone_size: once
cdr3_aa: CASSATSLGSTDMQYF
cdr3_nt: TGTGCCAGCAGTGCGACTAGCTTGGGTAGCACAGATATGCAGTATTTT

j_call: TRBJ2-1
d_call: TRBD2
v_call: TRBV4-3
clone_size: -
cdr3_aa: CASSQIGGALNEQFF
cdr3_nt: TGCGCCAGCAGCCAAATCGGGGGGGCCTTGAATGAGCAGTTCTTC

j_call: TRBJ2-7
d_call: -
v_call: TRBV20-1
clone_size: -
cdr3_aa: CSAKTARPDRSSYEQCF
cdr3_nt: TGCAGTGCCAAAACGGCTCGGCCGGATAGGAGCTCCTACGAGCAGTGCTTC

j_call: TRBJ2-5
d_call: -
v_call: TRBV11-2
clone_size: -
cdr3_aa: CASSFYLREGETQYF
cdr3_nt: TGTGCCAGCAGTTTTTACCTCAGGGAAGGGGAGACCCAGTACTTC

j_call: TRBJ1-2
d_call: -
v_call: TRBV4-1
clone_size: -
cdr3_aa: CASSPAQGLGYTF
cdr3_nt: TGCGCCAGCAGTCCCGCTCAGGGGCTTGGCTACACCTTC

j_call: TRBJ2-5
d_call: TRBD2
v_call: TRBV14
clone_size: -
cdr3_aa: CASSQVVNGRDEQETQYF
cdr3_nt: TGTGCCAGCAGCCAAGTAGTTAACGGGAGGGATGAACAAGAGACCCAGTACTTC

j_call: TRBJ2-7
d_call: TRBD2
v_call: TRBV12-3/TRBV12-4
clone_size: few
cdr3_aa: CASSLILVAGDSYNEQYF
cdr3_nt: TGTGCCAGCAGTCTGATTTTGGTAGCGGGGGACTCCTACAATGAGCAGTACTTC

j_call: TRBJ2-3
d_call: -
v_call: TRBV29-1
clone_size: -
cdr3_aa: CSVQGGMADTQYF
cdr3_nt: TGCAGCGTGCAAGGGGGGATGGCGGATACGCAGTATTTT

j_call: TRBJ1-5
d_call: -
v_call: TRBV4-1
clone_size: -
cdr3_aa: CASSQVSMDDQPQHF
cdr3_nt: TGCGCCAGCAGCCAGGTATCGATGGACGATCAGCCCCAGCATTTT

j_call: TRBJ2-3
d_call: -
v_call: TRBV29-1
clone_size: -
cdr3_aa: CSVPDTRYF
cdr3_nt: TGCAGCGTTCCAGATACGCGGTATTTT

j_call: TRBJ1-2
d_call: -
v_call: TRBV4-1
clone_size: -
cdr3_aa: CASSQEGLGEGSSYGYTF
cdr3_nt: TGCGCCAGCAGCCAAGAAGGATTAGGCGAGGGTTCTAGCTATGGCTACACCTTC

j_call: TRBJ1-5
d_call: TRBD1
v_call: TRBV6-2/TRBV6-3
clone_size: -
cdr3_aa: CASSSVRTGINQPQHF
cdr3_nt: TGTGCCAGCAGTTCCGTCCGGACAGGGATCAATCAGCCCCAGCATTTT

j_call: TRBJ2-7
d_call: TRBD2
v_call: TRBV12-3/TRBV12-4
clone_size: -
cdr3_aa: CASSSREGISYEQYF
cdr3_nt: TGTGCCAGCAGTTCCCGGGAGGGGATCTCCTACGAGCAGTACTTC

j_call: TRBJ2-7
d_call: -
v_call: TRBV5-1
clone_size: -
cdr3_aa: CASGGAFYNEQYF
cdr3_nt: TGCGCCAGCGGGGGGGCTTTCTACAATGAGCAGTACTTC

j_call: TRBJ1-1
d_call: TRBD1
v_call: TRBV29-1
clone_size: many
cdr3_aa: CSGTGGGNTEAFF
cdr3_nt: TGCAGCGGAACAGGGGGAGGGAACACTGAAGCTTTCTTT

j_call: TRBJ2-7
d_call: TRBD1
v_call: TRBV5-1
clone_size: once
cdr3_aa: CASSLTPWTGVGEQYF
cdr3_nt: TGCGCCAGCAGCTTGACCCCATGGACAGGGGTAGGCGAGCAGTACTTC

j_call: TRBJ2-5
d_call: -
v_call: TRBV2
clone_size: few
cdr3_aa: CASSTETQYF
cdr3_nt: TGTGCCAGCAGTACAGAGACCCAGTACTTC

j_call: TRBJ2-7
d_call: TRBD1
v_call: TRBV15
clone_size: -
cdr3_aa: CATADRASEQYF
cdr3_nt: TGTGCCACCGCTGACAGGGCGTCCGAGCAGTACTTC

j_call: TRBJ2-1
d_call: TRBD2
v_call: TRBV27
clone_size: -
cdr3_aa: CASGGTSGRPNEQFF
cdr3_nt: TGTGCCAGCGGCGGGACTAGCGGGAGACCCAATGAGCAGTTCTTC

j_call: TRBJ2-7
d_call: TRBD1
v_call: TRBV7-8
clone_size: few
cdr3_aa: CASSLTPGQRPYEQYF
cdr3_nt: TGTGCCAGCAGCTTAACACCGGGACAGAGGCCTTACGAGCAGTACTTC

j_call: TRBJ1-1
d_call: TRBD1
v_call: TRBV3-1
clone_size: -
cdr3_aa: CASSRDRHSNTEAFF
cdr3_nt: TGTGCCAGCAGCCGGGACAGACATTCGAACACTGAAGCTTTCTTT

j_call: TRBJ2-3
d_call: TRBD1
v_call: TRBV11-2
clone_size: -
cdr3_aa: CASSFSTGTGDPKGTDTQYF
cdr3_nt: TGTGCCAGCAGCTTTTCGACCGGAACAGGGGACCCCAAAGGCACAGATACGCAGTATTTT

j_call: TRBJ1-2
d_call: -
v_call: TRBV28
clone_size: -
cdr3_aa: CASSLPFRDLGYGYTF
cdr3_nt: TGTGCCAGCAGTTTACCCTTCCGGGACCTGGGGTATGGCTACACCTTC

j_call: TRBJ2-7
d_call: -
v_call: TRBV27
clone_size: -
cdr3_aa: CASSPNPGTPEQYF
cdr3_nt: TGTGCCAGCAGTCCCAACCCCGGGACACCCGAGCAGTACTTC

j_call: TRBJ2-1
d_call: -
v_call: TRBV4-1
clone_size: few
cdr3_aa: CASSQDGGWGGEQFF
cdr3_nt: TGCGCCAGCAGCCAAGATGGTGGATGGGGCGGTGAGCAGTTCTTC

j_call: TRBJ2-1
d_call: -
v_call: TRBV20-1
clone_size: -
cdr3_aa: CSAIGQDSYNEQFF
cdr3_nt: TGCAGTGCTATCGGGCAGGACTCCTACAATGAGCAGTTCTTC

j_call: TRBJ2-7
d_call: TRBD1
v_call: TRBV29-1
clone_size: few
cdr3_aa: CSVGARGIGNEQYF
cdr3_nt: TGCAGCGTTGGGGCCAGGGGGATTGGGAACGAGCAGTACTTC

j_call: TRBJ2-7
d_call: -
v_call: TRBV5-1
clone_size: -
cdr3_aa: CAGSDEGGHEQYF
cdr3_nt: TGCGCCGGGAGCGACGAGGGCGGCCACGAGCAGTACTTC

j_call: TRBJ2-5
d_call: -
v_call: TRBV5-1
clone_size: -
cdr3_aa: CASSLNRVGETQYF
cdr3_nt: TGCGCCAGCAGCTTAAACAGGGTTGGGGAGACCCAGTACTTC

j_call: TRBJ2-1
d_call: TRBD1
v_call: TRBV4-3
clone_size: -
cdr3_aa: CASSLGPGQGTGEQFF
cdr3_nt: TGCGCCAGCAGCCTAGGACCGGGACAGGGGACCGGTGAGCAGTTCTTC

j_call: TRBJ2-7
d_call: -
v_call: TRBV27
clone_size: few
cdr3_aa: CATLRRGQNEQYF
cdr3_nt: TGTGCCACCCTCCGTAGGGGCCAGAACGAGCAGTACTTC

j_call: TRBJ1-2
d_call: -
v_call: TRBV5-4
clone_size: -
cdr3_aa: CASSPIDTYGYTF
cdr3_nt: TGTGCCAGCAGCCCCATAGACACCTACGGCTACACCTTC

j_call: TRBJ2-5
d_call: -
v_call: TRBV20-1
clone_size: -
cdr3_aa: CSATQLAGLQETQYF
cdr3_nt: TGCAGTGCTACTCAGCTAGCAGGACTCCAAGAGACCCAGTACTTC

j_call: TRBJ1-2
d_call: -
v_call: TRBV27
clone_size: once
cdr3_aa: CASSLSGRQYYGYTF
cdr3_nt: TGTGCCAGCAGTTTATCAGGCAGGCAATACTATGGCTACACCTTC